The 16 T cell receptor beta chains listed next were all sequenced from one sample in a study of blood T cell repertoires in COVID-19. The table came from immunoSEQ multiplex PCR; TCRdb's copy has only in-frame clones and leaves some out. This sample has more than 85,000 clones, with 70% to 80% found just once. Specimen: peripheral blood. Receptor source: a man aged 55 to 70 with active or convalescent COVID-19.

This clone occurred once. The CDR3 DNA sequence: TGCGCCAGCAGCAAACAGGGAGATTCCTACGAGCAGTACTTC. Amino acids: CASSKQGDSYEQYF. The chain employs TRBV5-1 and TRBJ2-7; a weak D match, TRBD1 (6 bases). V gave up 4 bases and J gave up 1 base, with 12 bases separating them. The CDR3 runs 14 residues. Germline V gene data show CDR1 as SGHRS and CDR2 as YFSETQ.

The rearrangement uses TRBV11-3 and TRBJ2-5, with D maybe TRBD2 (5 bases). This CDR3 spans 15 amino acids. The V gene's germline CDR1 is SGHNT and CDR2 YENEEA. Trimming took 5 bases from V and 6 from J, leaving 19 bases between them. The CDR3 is CASSLGLSLGQTQYF. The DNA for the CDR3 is TGTGCCAGCAGCCTCGGACTCTCCCTGGGCCAGACCCAGTACTTC.

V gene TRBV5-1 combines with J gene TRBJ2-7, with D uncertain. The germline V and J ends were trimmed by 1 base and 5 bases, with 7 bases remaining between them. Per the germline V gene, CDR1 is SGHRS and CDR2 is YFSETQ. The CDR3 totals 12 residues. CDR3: CASSLSLDEQYF. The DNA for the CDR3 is TGCGCCAGCAGCTTGAGTTTAGACGAGCAGTACTTC.

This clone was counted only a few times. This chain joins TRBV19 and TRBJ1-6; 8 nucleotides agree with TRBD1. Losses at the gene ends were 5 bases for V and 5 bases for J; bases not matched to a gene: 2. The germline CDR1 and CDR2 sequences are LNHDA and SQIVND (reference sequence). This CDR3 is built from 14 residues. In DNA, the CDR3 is TGTGCCAGTAGTTGGACAGGGAATAATTCACCCCTCCACTTT. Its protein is CASSWTGNNSPLHF.

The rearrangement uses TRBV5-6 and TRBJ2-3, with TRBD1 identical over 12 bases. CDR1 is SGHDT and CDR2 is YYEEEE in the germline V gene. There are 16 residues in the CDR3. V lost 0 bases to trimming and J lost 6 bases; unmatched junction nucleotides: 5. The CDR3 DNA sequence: TGTGCCAGCAGCTTGGACCGGGACAGGGGGCTGGATACGCAGTATTTT. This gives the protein CASSLDRDRGLDTQYF.

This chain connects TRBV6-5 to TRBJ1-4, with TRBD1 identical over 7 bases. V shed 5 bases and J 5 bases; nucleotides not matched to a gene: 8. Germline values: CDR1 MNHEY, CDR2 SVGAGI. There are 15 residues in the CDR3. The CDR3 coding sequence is TGTGCCAGCAGTCATGACAGGGCCGAAAATGAAAAACTGTTTTTT. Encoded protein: CASSHDRAENEKLFF.

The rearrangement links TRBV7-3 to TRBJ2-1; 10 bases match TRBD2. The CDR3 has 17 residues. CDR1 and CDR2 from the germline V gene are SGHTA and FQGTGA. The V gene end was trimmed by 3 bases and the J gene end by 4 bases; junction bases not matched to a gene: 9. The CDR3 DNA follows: TGTGCCAGCAGCTTCCTCCCGGGACTAGCGAGATACAATGAGCAGTTCTTC. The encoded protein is CASSFLPGLARYNEQFF.

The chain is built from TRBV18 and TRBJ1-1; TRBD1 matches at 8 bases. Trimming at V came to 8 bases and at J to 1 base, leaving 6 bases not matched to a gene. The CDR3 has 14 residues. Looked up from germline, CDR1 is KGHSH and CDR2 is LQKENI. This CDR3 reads CASRGQGPNTEAFF. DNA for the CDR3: TGTGCCAGCCGTGGACAGGGCCCGAACACTGAAGCTTTCTTT.

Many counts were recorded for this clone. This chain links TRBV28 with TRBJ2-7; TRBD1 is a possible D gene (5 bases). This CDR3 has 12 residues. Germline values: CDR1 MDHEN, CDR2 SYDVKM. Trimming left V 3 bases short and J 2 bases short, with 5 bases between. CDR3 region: CASSLTAYEQYF. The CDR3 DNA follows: TGTGCCAGCAGTTTGACAGCCTACGAGCAGTACTTC.

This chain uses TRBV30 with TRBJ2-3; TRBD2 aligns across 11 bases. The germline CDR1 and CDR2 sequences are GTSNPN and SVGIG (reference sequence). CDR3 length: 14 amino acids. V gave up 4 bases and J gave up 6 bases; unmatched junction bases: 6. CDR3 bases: TGTGCCTGGACTAGCGGGAGGAAAGCGGATACGCAGTATTTT. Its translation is CAWTSGRKADTQYF. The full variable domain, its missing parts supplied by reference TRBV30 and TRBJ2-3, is SQTIHQWPATLVQPVGSPLSLECTVEGTSNPNLYWYRQAAGRGLQLLFYSVGIGQISSEVPQNLSASRPQDRQFILSSKKLLLSDSGFYLCAWTSGRKADTQYFGPGTRLTVL.

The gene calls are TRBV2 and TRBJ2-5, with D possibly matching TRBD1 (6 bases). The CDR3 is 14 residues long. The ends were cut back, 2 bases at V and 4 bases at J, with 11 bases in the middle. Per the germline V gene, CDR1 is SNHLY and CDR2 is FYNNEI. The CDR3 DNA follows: TGTGCCAGCAGTGAAAACCGAGGGGGAGAGACCCAGTACTTC. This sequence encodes CASSENRGGETQYF.

The CDR3 sequence is CASSFRAREGAKGYTF. As DNA, the CDR3 is TGTGCCAGCAGTTTTCGGGCCCGGGAGGGGGCGAAGGGCTACACCTTC. The genes are TRBV27 and TRBJ1-2; 7 bases are a match to TRBD1. This CDR3 contains 16 residues. Per germline, CDR1 MNHEY and CDR2 SMNVEV (reference sequence). The trim removed 3 bases at V and 8 bases at J, leaving 15 bases unmatched.

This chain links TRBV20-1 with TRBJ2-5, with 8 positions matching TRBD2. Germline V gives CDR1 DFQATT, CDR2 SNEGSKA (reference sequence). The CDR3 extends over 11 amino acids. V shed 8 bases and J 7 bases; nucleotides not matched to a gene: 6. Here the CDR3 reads CSPREGRTQYF. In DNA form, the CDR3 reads TGCAGTCCCCGGGAGGGTAGGACCCAGTACTTC.

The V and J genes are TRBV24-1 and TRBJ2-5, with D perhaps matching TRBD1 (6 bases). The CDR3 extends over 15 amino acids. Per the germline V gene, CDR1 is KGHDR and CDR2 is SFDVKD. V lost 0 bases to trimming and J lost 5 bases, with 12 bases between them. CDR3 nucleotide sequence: TGTGCCACCAGTGATTTGTGGCAGGGGCAGGAGACCCAGTACTTC. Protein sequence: CATSDLWQGQETQYF.

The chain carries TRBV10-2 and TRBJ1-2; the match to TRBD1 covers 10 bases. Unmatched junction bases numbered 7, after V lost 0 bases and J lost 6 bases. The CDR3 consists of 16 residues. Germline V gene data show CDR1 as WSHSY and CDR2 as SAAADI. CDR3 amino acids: CASSESRDRGKDGYTF. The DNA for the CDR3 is TGCGCCAGCAGTGAGTCTCGGGACAGGGGAAAGGATGGCTACACCTTC.

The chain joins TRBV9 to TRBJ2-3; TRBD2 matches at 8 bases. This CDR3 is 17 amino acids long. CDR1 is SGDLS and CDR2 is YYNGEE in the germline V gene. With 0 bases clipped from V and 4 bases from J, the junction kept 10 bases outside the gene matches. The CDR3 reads CASSVVGSGRAADTQYF. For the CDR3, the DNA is TGTGCCAGCAGCGTAGTAGGAAGCGGGAGAGCGGCAGATACGCAGTATTTT.